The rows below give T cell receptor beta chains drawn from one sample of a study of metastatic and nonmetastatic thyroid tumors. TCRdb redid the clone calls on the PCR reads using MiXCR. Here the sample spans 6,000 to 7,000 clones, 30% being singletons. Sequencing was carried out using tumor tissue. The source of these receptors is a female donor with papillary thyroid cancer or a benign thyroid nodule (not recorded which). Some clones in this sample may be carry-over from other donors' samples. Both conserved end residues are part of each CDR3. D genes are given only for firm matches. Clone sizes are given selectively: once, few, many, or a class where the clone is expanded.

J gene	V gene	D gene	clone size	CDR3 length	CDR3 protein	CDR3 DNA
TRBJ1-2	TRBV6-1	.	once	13	CARSRAEGGGFTF	TGTGCCCGCAGCCGGGCCGAAGGGGGTGGCTTCACGTTC
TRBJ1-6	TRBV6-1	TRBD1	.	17	CASSPRTGVAYNSPLHF	TGTGCCAGCAGCCCTAGGACAGGGGTCGCTTATAATTCACCCCTCCACTTT
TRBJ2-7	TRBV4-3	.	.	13	CASSQASGYEQYF	TGCGCCAGCAGCCAGGCAAGTGGATACGAGCAGTACTTC
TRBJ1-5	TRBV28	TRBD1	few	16	CASSTLDRGPNQPQHF	TGTGCCAGCAGTACCCTAGACAGGGGTCCCAATCAGCCCCAGCATTTT
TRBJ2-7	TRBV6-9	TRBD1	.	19	CASSYSRGTGVHGSYEQYF	TGTGCCAGCAGTTATTCTCGGGGGACAGGGGTCCACGGCTCCTACGAGCAGTACTTC
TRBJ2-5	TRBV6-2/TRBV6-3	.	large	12	CASSLEAQTQYF	TGTGCCAGCAGTCTAGAGGCGCAGACCCAGTACTTC
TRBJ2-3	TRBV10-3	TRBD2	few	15	CAINGKGLAGGMQYF	TGTGCCATCAATGGTAAGGGACTAGCGGGAGGTATGCAGTATTTT
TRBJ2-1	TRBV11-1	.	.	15	CASSLANSGNNEQFF	TGTGCCAGCAGCTTAGCCAACTCGGGTAACAATGAGCAGTTCTTC
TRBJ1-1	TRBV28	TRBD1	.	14	CARSFLGQGDLDVF	TGTGCCCGCAGTTTTTTAGGCCAGGGGGATTTGGATGTCTTT
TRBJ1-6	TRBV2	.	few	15	CASSEARALNSPLHF	TGTGCCAGCAGTGAAGCGAGGGCGTTAAATTCACCCCTCCACTTT
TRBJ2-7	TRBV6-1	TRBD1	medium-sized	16	CASSDSHRDRVREQYF	TGTGCCAGCAGTGATTCGCACCGGGACAGGGTCAGGGAGCAGTACTTC
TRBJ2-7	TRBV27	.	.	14	CASSPRQASYEQYF	TGTGCCAGCAGCCCCCGACAGGCCTCTTACGAGCAGTACTTC
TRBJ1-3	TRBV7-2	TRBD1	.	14	CASSLDRDRNTIYF	TGTGCCAGCAGCCTAGACAGGGATAGAAACACCATATATTTT
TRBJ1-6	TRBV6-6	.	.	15	CASSYQSSYNSPLHF	TGTGCCAGCAGTTACCAAAGCTCCTATAATTCACCCCTCCACTTT
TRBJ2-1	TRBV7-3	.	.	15	CASSSSRGLEGEQFF	TGTGCCAGCAGCTCGTCGCGGGGATTGGAAGGTGAGCAGTTCTTC
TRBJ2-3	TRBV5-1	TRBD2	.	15	CASSPSGGRTDTQYF	TGCGCCAGCAGTCCTAGCGGGGGGCGCACAGATACGCAGTATTTT
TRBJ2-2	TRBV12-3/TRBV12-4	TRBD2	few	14	CASRRLAGGGELFF	TGTGCCAGCAGACGACTAGCGGGAGGCGGGGAGCTGTTTTTT
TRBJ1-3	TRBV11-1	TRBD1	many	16	CASSGRGQGAGNTIYF	TGTGCCAGCAGCGGTAGAGGACAGGGCGCTGGAAACACCATATATTTT
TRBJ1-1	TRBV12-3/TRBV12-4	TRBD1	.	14	CASSPGGLNTEAFF	TGTGCCAGCAGCCCAGGGGGCTTGAACACTGAAGCTTTCTTT
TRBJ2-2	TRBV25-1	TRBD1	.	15	CASSEGDRDTGELFF	TGTGCCAGCAGTGAAGGGGACAGGGACACCGGGGAGCTGTTTTTT
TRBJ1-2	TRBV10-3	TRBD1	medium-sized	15	CAISGQGTPNYGYTF	TGTGCCATCAGTGGACAGGGGACCCCTAACTATGGCTACACCTTC
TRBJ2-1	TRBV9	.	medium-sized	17	CASSVDPGASSYNEQFF	TGTGCCAGCAGCGTAGATCCAGGTGCTAGCTCCTACAATGAGCAGTTCTTC
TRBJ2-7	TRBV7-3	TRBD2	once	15	CASSSTSGRSYEQYF	TGTGCCAGCAGCTCAACTAGCGGGAGATCCTACGAGCAGTACTTC
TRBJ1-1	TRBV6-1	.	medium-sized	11	CASGENTEAFF	TGTGCCAGCGGGGAGAACACTGAAGCTTTCTTT
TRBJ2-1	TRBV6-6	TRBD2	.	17	CASSYSRGLAGENEQFF	TGTGCCAGCAGTTACTCACGGGGACTAGCGGGAGAAAATGAGCAGTTCTTC
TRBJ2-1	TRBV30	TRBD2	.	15	CAWVGSGSSYNEQFF	TGTGCCTGGGTAGGTAGCGGGAGTTCCTACAATGAGCAGTTCTTC
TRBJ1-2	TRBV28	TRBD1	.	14	CASRGRGPWYGYTF	TGTGCCAGCCGGGGGAGGGGGCCCTGGTATGGCTACACCTTC
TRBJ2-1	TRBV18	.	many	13	CASSPPSGNEQFF	TGTGCCAGCTCACCACCGTCGGGCAATGAGCAGTTCTTC
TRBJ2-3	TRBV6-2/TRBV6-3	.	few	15	CASSKQGRSTDTQYF	TGTGCCAGCAGCAAACAGGGTCGGAGCACAGATACGCAGTATTTT
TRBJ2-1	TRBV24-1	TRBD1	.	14	CATSERRQGVGQFF	TGTGCCACCAGTGAACGGAGACAGGGTGTGGGGCAGTTCTTC
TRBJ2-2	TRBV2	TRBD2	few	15	CASSDPSGNTGELFF	TGTGCCAGCAGTGATCCTAGCGGGAACACCGGGGAGCTGTTTTTT
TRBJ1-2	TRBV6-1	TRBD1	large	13	CASSEFRGLGYTF	TGTGCCAGCAGTGAGTTCAGGGGGCTTGGCTACACCTTC
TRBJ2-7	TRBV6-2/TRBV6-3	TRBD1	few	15	CASSPTGTGAYEQYF	TGTGCCAGCAGCCCGACCGGGACAGGGGCCTACGAGCAGTACTTC
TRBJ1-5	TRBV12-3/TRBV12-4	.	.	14	CASSLELMAMSQHF	TGTGCCAGCAGTTTAGAGCTGATGGCAATGTCCCAGCATTTT
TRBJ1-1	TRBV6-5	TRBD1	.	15	CASSSEDRGLDEAFF	TGTGCCAGCAGTTCCGAGGACAGGGGGCTGGATGAAGCTTTCTTT
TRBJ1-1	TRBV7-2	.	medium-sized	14	CASSLWGARTEAFF	TGTGCCAGCAGCTTATGGGGGGCGAGGACTGAAGCTTTCTTT
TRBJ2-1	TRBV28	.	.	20	CASSLYGETQYFGPGNEQFF	.
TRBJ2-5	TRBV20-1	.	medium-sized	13	CSASDVNQETQYF	TGCAGTGCGTCGGACGTAAACCAAGAGACCCAGTACTTC
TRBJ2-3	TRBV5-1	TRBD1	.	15	CASSETGVGTDTQYF	TGCGCCAGCAGCGAAACAGGGGTCGGCACAGATACGCAGTATTTT
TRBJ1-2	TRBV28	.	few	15	CASSSNDGINYGYTF	TGTGCCAGCAGCTCCAATGACGGAATTAACTATGGCTACACCTTC
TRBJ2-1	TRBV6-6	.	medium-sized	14	CASSYPGPGNEQFF	TGTGCCAGCAGTTATCCGGGCCCAGGCAATGAGCAGTTCTTC
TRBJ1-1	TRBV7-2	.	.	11	CASSWGTEAFF	TGTGCCAGCAGTTGGGGAACTGAAGCTTTCTTT
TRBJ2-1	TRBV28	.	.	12	CASSLDRAEQFF	TGTGCCAGCAGTTTAGACAGAGCTGAGCAGTTCTTC
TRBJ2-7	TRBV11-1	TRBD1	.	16	CASSRDRGTYGYEQYF	TGTGCCAGCAGCCGGGACAGAGGGACGTATGGCTACGAGCAGTACTTC
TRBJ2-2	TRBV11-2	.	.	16	CASSQSRFFGAGELFF	.
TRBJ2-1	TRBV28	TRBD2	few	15	CASSPPEREDNEQFF	TGTGCCAGCAGTCCCCCCGAGCGGGAGGACAATGAGCAGTTCTTC
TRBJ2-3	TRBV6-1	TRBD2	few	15	CASDTSGGAGDTHYF	TGTGCCAGCGATACAAGCGGGGGGGCCGGGGATACGCATTATTTT
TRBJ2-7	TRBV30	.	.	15	CAWRGDWGNSYEQYF	TGTGCCTGGAGGGGGGACTGGGGGAACTCCTACGAGCAGTACTTC
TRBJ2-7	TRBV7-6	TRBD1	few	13	CASSLAAGGEQYF	TGTGCCAGCAGCTTAGCGGCAGGGGGCGAGCAGTACTTC
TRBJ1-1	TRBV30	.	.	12	CACTRGNTEAFF	TGTGCCTGCACTAGGGGGAACACTGAAGCTTTCTTT
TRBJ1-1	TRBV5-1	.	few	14	CASSLGAGNTEAFF	TGCGCCAGCAGCTTGGGGGCCGGGAACACTGAAGCTTTCTTT
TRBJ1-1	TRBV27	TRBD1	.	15	CASSPWTGGTLEAFF	TGTGCCAGCAGTCCTTGGACAGGGGGGACCCTTGAAGCTTTCTTT
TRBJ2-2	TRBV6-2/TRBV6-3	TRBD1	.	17	CASSYNRGPVDTGELFF	TGTGCCAGCAGTTACAACAGGGGGCCGGTAGACACCGGGGAGCTGTTTTTT
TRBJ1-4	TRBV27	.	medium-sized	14	CASSLVGRVEKLFF	TGTGCCAGCAGTTTAGTAGGCAGGGTTGAAAAACTGTTTTTT
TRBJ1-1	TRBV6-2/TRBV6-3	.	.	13	CASSYSERTEAFF	TGTGCCAGCAGTTACTCGGAGAGGACTGAAGCTTTCTTT